The rows below give T cell receptor beta chains drawn from one sample of a study of T cell repertoires in ileal Crohn's disease. Here immunoSEQ multiplex PCR was the method, and the copy in TCRdb shows in-frame clones only, minus some. This sample has some 4,000 clones, with around 71% found just once. Sequences were obtained from ileal tissue. The receptor set was obtained from an adult with Crohn's disease. CDR3s leave out the opening cysteine and the closing phenylalanine or tryptophan. Fields, in order: J gene, V gene, CDR3 length, CDR3 protein.

TRBJ2-5 TRBV19 12 ASKIPGDGETQY
TRBJ1-1 TRBV11-2 12 ASSLVGPNTEAF
TRBJ2-1 TRBV5-1 12 ASSLDAGNNEQF
TRBJ2-5 TRBV11-2 15 ASSSGTSGGAMETQY
TRBJ1-6 TRBV9 11 ASSRDRVSPLH
TRBJ1-5 TRBV29-1 10 SVGMGGQPQH
TRBJ2-7 TRBV4-1 13 ASSQEGQGSYEQY
TRBJ2-3 TRBV5-6 14 ASSLPLAGVTDTQY
TRBJ2-1 TRBV7-9 15 ASSAPQGLGKYNEQF
TRBJ1-2 TRBV18 13 ASSPPTGPSYGYT
TRBJ1-1 TRBV27 13 ASSLSSGGITEAF
TRBJ1-1 TRBV14 16 ASSQEWTGGKVYTEAF
TRBJ1-5 TRBV19 12 ASSSRGGSKPQH
TRBJ1-1 TRBV2 11 ASKLQGFTEAF
TRBJ2-2 TRBV18 13 ASSPRERTPGELF
TRBJ1-1 TRBV6-1 10 ASRTSGTEAF
TRBJ1-5 TRBV5-5 13 ASSLGQGGGQPQH
TRBJ2-3 TRBV4-1 13 ASSQEGVSANTQY